Each of the 26 T cell receptor beta chains below was sequenced from the same sample in a study of CD8 T cells in Susac syndrome. With random hexamers, 0.5 to 1 ug RNA was reverse transcribed. TCRdb analysed the immunoSEQ multiplex PCR reads with MiXCR anew, one entry per CDR3 protein. Among about 110,000 distinct CDR3 sequences listed, about 96% were seen once. Sequencing was carried out using CD4+ T cells from PBMCs. The source is a human donor in good health.

J is TRBJ2-3 and V is TRBV9; TRBD1 might be the D (6 bases). V lost 3 bases to trimming and J lost 1 base, with 12 bases between them. Germline CDR1 SGDLS, CDR2 YYNGEE. The CDR3 extends over 15 amino acids. The CDR3 reads CASSASQGRTDTQYF. The CDR3, as DNA: TGTGCCAGCAGCGCCTCGCAGGGGCGCACAGATACGCAGTATTTT. The complete variable domain, with remaining parts taken from reference TRBV9 and TRBJ2-3, reads DSGVTQTPKHLITATGQRVTLRCSPRSGDLSVYWYQQSLDQGLQFLIQYYNGEERAKGNILERFSAQQFPDLHSELNLSSLELGDSALYFCASSASQGRTDTQYFGPGTRLTVL.

This rearrangement joins TRBV2 to TRBJ1-5; D call uncertain. V was clipped by 4 bases and J by 4 bases, with 8 bases between them. This CDR3 has 13 amino acids. The V gene's germline CDR1 is SNHLY and CDR2 FYNNEI. This CDR3 is CASSAPSNQPQHF. The CDR3 bases are TGTGCCAGCAGTGCGCCATCGAATCAGCCCCAGCATTTT. The full variable domain, rest sourced from reference TRBV2 and TRBJ1-5, is EPEVTQTPSHQVTQMGQEVILRCVPISNHLYFYWYRQILGQKVEFLVSFYNNEISEKSEIFDDQFSVERPDGSNFTLKIRSTKLEDSAMYFCASSAPSNQPQHFGDGTRLSIL.

This clonotype was observed a handful of times. The rearrangement joins TRBV27 to TRBJ1-5; D gene ambiguous. The ends were cut back, 4 bases at V and 0 bases at J, with 7 bases in the middle. CDR3 length: 14 residues. Per germline, CDR1 MNHEY and CDR2 SMNVEV (reference sequence). CDR3 sequence (DNA): TGTGCCAGCAGTTCCAGAGATAGCAATCAGCCCCAGCATTTT. Translation gives CASSSRDSNQPQHF.

The V call is TRBV9, the J call TRBJ2-7, with D unresolved. This CDR3 region has 14 residues. V lost 0 bases, J lost 3 bases, and 10 bases lay in between. Germline values: CDR1 SGDLS, CDR2 YYNGEE. CDR3 in amino acids: CASSVEPAYYEQYF. Here the CDR3 DNA reads TGTGCCAGCAGCGTAGAACCCGCGTACTACGAGCAGTACTTC.

Written as DNA, the CDR3 is TGTGCCAGCAGTTACGAAGGGAGGAACACTGAAGCTTTCTTT. This encodes CASSYEGRNTEAFF. The chain joins TRBV6-6 to TRBJ1-1, with unresolved D. Germline CDR1 and CDR2: MNHNY and SVGAGI (reference sequence). The V and J ends lost 2 bases and 1 base respectively, with 8 bases between them. The CDR3 consists of 14 residues.

The chain recombines TRBV3-1 with TRBJ1-2, with a possible D match to TRBD1 (5 bases). Per the germline V gene, CDR1 is LGHDT and CDR2 is YNNKEL (reference sequence). The CDR3 is 11 residues long. Trimming left V 4 bases short and J 8 bases short, with 8 bases between. The CDR3 sequence: CASSPGQGYTF. The CDR3 DNA is TGTGCCAGCAGCCCGGGGCAGGGCTACACCTTC.

This rearrangement joins TRBV5-6 to TRBJ1-5, with 7 nucleotides matching TRBD1. The V and J ends lost 5 bases and 11 bases, in that order; junction bases with no gene match: 7. Germline-derived CDR1 and CDR2 are SGHDT and YYEEEE. The CDR3 consists of 12 residues. The CDR3 region is CASSSRQGAQHF. The CDR3 bases are TGTGCCAGCAGTTCTCGACAGGGCGCCCAGCATTTT.

The genes are TRBV29-1 and TRBJ2-4; 7 nucleotides align to TRBD2. The CDR3 sequence is 12 residues long. In germline, CDR1 is SQVTM, CDR2 ANQGSEA. The trim removed 7 bases at V and 7 bases at J, leaving 7 bases unmatched. CDR3: CSASSGANIQYF. CDR3 coding DNA: TGCAGCGCTTCGAGCGGGGCGAACATTCAGTACTTC.

The chain uses TRBV28 and TRBJ2-5; D remains ambiguous. Germline lookup yields CDR1 MDHEN and CDR2 SYDVKM. With 3 bases removed from V and 0 bases from J, the gap between germline ends came to 14 bases. The CDR3 covers 16 residues. In nucleotides, the CDR3 is TGTGCCAGCAGTTTTGGCCGACCCTGGGACCAAGAGACCCAGTACTTC. Translated: CASSFGRPWDQETQYF.

This chain joins TRBV2 and TRBJ2-7; no clear D. Germline assignment: CDR1 SNHLY and CDR2 FYNNEI. Deletions cut 4 bases from V and 7 bases from J, with 14 bases between. The CDR3 has 13 amino acids. The CDR3 reads CASSAVGLGEQYF. CDR3 nucleotide sequence: TGTGCCAGCAGTGCGGTAGGCTTGGGTGAGCAGTACTTC.

The V call is TRBV7-9, the J call TRBJ2-2; 7 bases line up with TRBD2. The length of the CDR3 is 16 residues. From germline, CDR1 is SEHNR and CDR2 FQNEAQ (reference sequence). The V segment lost 3 bases and the J segment 2 bases; nucleotides outside the gene matches: 6. DNA of the CDR3: TGTGCCAGCAGCTTCTGGGGGGGACCTAACACCGGGGAGCTGTTTTTT. Its protein is CASSFWGGPNTGELFF.

The rearrangement links TRBV29-1 to TRBJ2-1; the D gene is possibly TRBD1 (6 bases). V was trimmed by 7 bases and J by 6 bases, leaving 16 bases between them. The germline V gene has CDR1 SQVTM and CDR2 ANQGSEA. The CDR3 runs to 13 residues. CDR3 in amino acids: CSAGPARGNEQFF. The CDR3 coding sequence is TGCAGCGCCGGGCCGGCCAGGGGCAATGAGCAGTTCTTC.

The chain has TRBV29-1 and TRBJ2-2, with D possibly being TRBD1 or TRBD2 (7 bases each). The CDR3 length is 14 residues. Germline CDR1 is SQVTM and CDR2 is ANQGSEA. Trimming took off 6 bases at V and 4 bases at J, with 15 bases between the two ends. CDR3 in amino acids: CSVGGGAPTGELFF. CDR3 bases: TGCAGCGTGGGAGGGGGCGCGCCCACCGGGGAGCTGTTTTTT.

This clonotype was seen just once. The rearrangement uses TRBV19 and TRBJ2-7; TRBD1 matches 11 bases. Trimming at V came to 4 bases and at J to 2 bases, leaving 7 bases not matched to a gene. Germline V gene lookup returns CDR1 LNHDA and CDR2 SQIVND (reference sequence). This CDR3 spans 16 amino acids. In nucleotides, the CDR3 is TGTGCCAGTAGTAGCAATGGACAGGGGGCGGCCTACGAGCAGTACTTC. It encodes CASSSNGQGAAYEQYF.

The chain couples TRBV12-3 or TRBV12-4 to TRBJ2-3, with TRBD2 matching 8 bases. This CDR3 comprises 13 residues. V lost 4 bases to trimming and J lost 4 bases; unmatched junction nucleotides: 1. CDR3 bases: TGTGCCAGCAGTTCCGGGAGGGCAGATACGCAGTATTTT. It yields the protein CASSSGRADTQYF.

V gene TRBV5-1 combines with J gene TRBJ2-3, with D uncertain. This CDR3 is 11 amino acids long. V lost 4 bases, J lost 5 bases, and 5 bases lay in between. Germline V CDR1 and CDR2: SGHRS, YFSETQ. CDR3 amino acids: CASSVKDTQYF. The CDR3 region has the DNA TGCGCCAGCAGCGTCAAAGATACGCAGTATTTT.

The chain links TRBV4-3 to TRBJ2-2; D call uncertain. Germline values: CDR1 LGHNA, CDR2 YSLEER. V was clipped by 3 bases and J by 0 bases, with 11 bases between them. The CDR3 consists of 16 residues. CDR3 sequence reads: CASSQEGYANTGELFF. CDR3 DNA: TGCGCCAGCAGCCAGGAAGGGTACGCGAACACCGGGGAGCTGTTTTTT.

The chain recombines TRBV29-1 with TRBJ2-7; D is unresolved. Trimming shortened V by 5 bases and J by 2 bases, and 13 bases separated the two germline ends. There are 13 residues in the CDR3. Germline values: CDR1 SQVTM, CDR2 ANQGSEA. The CDR3 spells CSVRAGSPYEQYF. As DNA, the CDR3 is TGCAGCGTTCGGGCAGGTTCTCCCTACGAGCAGTACTTC.

This clonotype was seen just once. The chain couples TRBV29-1 to TRBJ2-5; unclear D gene. The CDR3 consists of 13 residues. Germline-derived CDR1 and CDR2 are SQVTM and ANQGSEA. Trimming shortened V by 3 bases and J by 1 base, and 9 bases separated the two germline ends. This chain's CDR3 is CSVDRAAQETQYF. The CDR3 DNA is TGCAGCGTTGATCGGGCAGCCCAAGAGACCCAGTACTTC. Together with reference TRBV29-1 and TRBJ2-5, the CDR3 gives the full variable domain: SAVISQKPSRDICQRGTSLTIQCQVDSQVTMMFWYRQQPGQSLTLIATANQGSEATYESGFVIDKFPISRPNLTFSTLTVSNMSPEDSSIYLCSVDRAAQETQYFGPGTRLLVL.

The chain links TRBV12-3 or TRBV12-4 to TRBJ1-3; D is undetermined. V shed 2 bases and J shed 0 bases, with 5 bases lying between them. CDR3 length equals 14 residues. In DNA form, the CDR3 reads TGTGCCAGCAGTTTAAGCAGCTCTGGAAACACCATATATTTT. Its protein is CASSLSSSGNTIYF.

This sequence joins TRBV15 and TRBJ2-2; tentative D call: TRBD2 (6 bases). CDR1 and CDR2 (germline): LNHNV, YYDKDF (reference sequence). The CDR3 contains 14 residues. V lost 5 bases to trimming and J lost 3 bases, with 10 bases between them. The CDR3 loop reads CATSWDSYTGELFF. The DNA for the CDR3 is TGTGCCACCAGCTGGGACTCGTACACCGGGGAGCTGTTTTTT.

V and J are TRBV18 and TRBJ2-7; 11 positions agree with TRBD2. J gave up 2 bases and V 2 bases, and 8 bases lay outside the gene matches. The germline V gene has CDR1 KGHSH and CDR2 LQKENI. The CDR3 extends over 17 amino acids. The CDR3 loop reads CASSPIRQTSGTYEQYF. In DNA form, the CDR3 reads TGTGCCAGCTCACCAATTAGACAGACTAGCGGGACCTACGAGCAGTACTTC.

The genes are TRBV5-6 and TRBJ2-3; D gene unclear. Deletions cut 0 bases from V and 2 bases from J, with 13 bases between. This CDR3 contains 16 residues. Germline V gives CDR1 SGHDT, CDR2 YYEEEE. The CDR3 is CASSLDDSSPTDTQYF. The CDR3 DNA follows: TGTGCCAGCAGCTTGGATGATAGCTCCCCCACAGATACGCAGTATTTT.

The chain couples TRBV29-1 to TRBJ2-3; 9 bases align to TRBD1. This CDR3 has 14 amino acids. The germline CDR1 and CDR2 sequences are SQVTM and ANQGSEA. V lost 2 bases and J lost 9; bases outside the gene matches: 9. The CDR3 loop is CSVERTGVGGTQYF. CDR3 in DNA: TGCAGCGTTGAACGGACAGGGGTAGGAGGAACGCAGTATTTT.

The chain recombines TRBV20-1 with TRBJ2-7; tentative D call: TRBD2 (6 bases). V was pared by 5 bases and J by 1 base, with 15 bases between. This CDR3 has 14 residues. The germline V gene encodes CDR1 DFQATT and CDR2 SNEGSKA (reference sequence). The CDR3 region is CSADRDFPSYEQYF. DNA of the CDR3: TGCAGTGCTGACCGGGACTTTCCTTCCTACGAGCAGTACTTC.

The chain carries TRBV7-9 and TRBJ2-5; unclear D gene. V was pared by 7 bases and J by 5 bases, with 14 bases between. The CDR3 is 13 amino acids. Germline V lookup: CDR1 SEHNR, CDR2 FQNEAQ (reference sequence). The CDR3 is CASITDRPETQYF. DNA of the CDR3: TGTGCCAGCATCACCGATCGTCCGGAGACCCAGTACTTC.